This TCR beta chain is drawn from a study of control samples from healthy donors and cancer patients. V lost 5 bases and J 0 bases, leaving 17 bases between the germline ends. CDR1 and CDR2 (germline): SGHVS, FNYEAQ. The CDR3 length is 16 residues. The table came from immunoSEQ multiplex PCR; TCRdb's copy has only in-frame clones and leaves some out. The data contain more than 85,000 clones, just over 90% of them seen just once; the ten biggest clones take up under 3%. Sequenced sample: blood. The V call is TRBV7-6, the J call TRBJ2-7; perhaps D is TRBD1 or TRBD2 (5 bases each). The TCR comes from a woman between 18 and 29 years old in good health. The CDR3 region has the DNA TGTGCCAGCAGCCCAGACGGGACCGCGAGCTCCTACGAGCAGTACTTC. Protein: CASSPDGTASSYEQYF. Full variable domain (outside the CDR3, taken from reference TRBV7-6 and TRBJ2-7): GAGVSQSPRYKVTKRGQDVALRCDPISGHVSLYWYRQALGQGPEFLTYFNYEAQQDKSGLPNDRFSAERPEGSISTLTIQRTEQRDSAMYRCASSPDGTASSYEQYFGPGTRLTVT.